Following are 27 T cell receptor beta chains from one sample sequenced in a study of T cell responses to AZD1222 COVID-19 vaccine. This table comes from immunoSEQ multiplex PCR, and its TCRdb copy is limited to in-frame clones, with some not included. The sample holds 140,000 to 150,000 clones; over 80% are singletons and the top ten take about 4%. The input for sequencing was peripheral blood, taken 28 days after the second AZD1222 dose. The receptor source for this set is an adult who received the AZD1222 COVID-19 vaccine.

The chain is built from TRBV13 and TRBJ2-7, with 9 bases matching TRBD1. The V gene end was trimmed by 3 bases and the J gene end by 3 bases; junction bases not matched to a gene: 6. The CDR3 spans 15 residues. Germline loops: CDR1 PRHDT, CDR2 FYEKMQ (reference sequence). In DNA, the CDR3 is TGTGCCAGCAGCTTCCGACAGGGGGACTACTACGAGCAGTACTTC. It codes for CASSFRQGDYYEQYF.

This rearrangement joins TRBV5-6 to TRBJ1-3; TRBD1 matches 9 bases. CDR3 length equals 15 residues. Germline V gene data show CDR1 as SGHDT and CDR2 as YYEEEE. Trimming cost V 3 bases and J 4 bases; bases outside gene matches: 5. CDR3 DNA sequence: TGTGCCAGCAGCTACGAGGACAGGGGAGGAAACACCATATATTTT. Encoded protein: CASSYEDRGGNTIYF.

As to this clone: Other DNA sequences of this sample code for an identical CDR3. CDR3 DNA: TGCGCCAGCAGCTTGGGGGACAGGGGTAATGGCTACACCTTC. Translation gives CASSLGDRGNGYTF. The chain employs TRBV5-1 and TRBJ1-2, with TRBD1 matching over 10 bases. J was trimmed by 6 bases and V by 0 bases; bases with no gene match: 2. Looked up from germline, CDR1 is SGHRS and CDR2 is YFSETQ. The CDR3 length is 14 residues.

The V gene is TRBV12-3 or TRBV12-4, the J gene TRBJ2-5, with D tentatively TRBD1 or TRBD2 (5 bases each). Trimming took 3 bases from V and 4 from J, leaving 9 bases between them. CDR3 length: 13 residues. The CDR3 coding sequence is TGTGCCAGCAGTTTCGGGGACGGAGAGACCCAGTACTTC. Protein sequence: CASSFGDGETQYF.

The chain has TRBV20-1 and TRBJ1-1; 9 positions match TRBD1. CDR1 and CDR2 from the germline V gene are DFQATT and SNEGSKA (reference sequence). The CDR3 is 17 amino acids. Unmatched junction bases numbered 12, after V lost 3 bases and J lost 1 base. CDR3 amino acids: CSASPGTGSARNTEAFF. The CDR3 nucleotides read TGCAGTGCTAGTCCCGGGACAGGGTCGGCTAGGAACACTGAAGCTTTCTTT.

The CDR3 sequence: CASSSHRDRGTYEQYF. The CDR3 bases are TGTGCCAGCAGCTCCCACCGGGACAGGGGAACCTACGAGCAGTACTTC. The chain combines TRBV5-4 with TRBJ2-7; TRBD1 aligns across 10 bases. Germline V gene lookup returns CDR1 SGHNT and CDR2 YYREEE (reference sequence). The CDR3 sequence is 16 residues long. Unmatched junction bases numbered 8, after V lost 3 bases and J lost 2 bases.

This rearrangement joins TRBV2 to TRBJ1-2; possible D gene TRBD1, 5 bases. V was pared by 7 bases and J by 6 bases, with 15 bases between. The CDR3 has 13 residues. Germline assignment: CDR1 SNHLY and CDR2 FYNNEI. This chain's CDR3 is CASMGRAAHGYTF. The CDR3 nucleotides read TGTGCCAGCATGGGCAGGGCAGCCCATGGCTACACCTTC.

This clone has only one observation. J is TRBJ1-4 and V is TRBV27; TRBD1 agrees at 9 bases. Losses at the gene ends were 5 bases for V and 0 bases for J; bases not matched to a gene: 13. Germline CDR1 MNHEY, CDR2 SMNVEV (reference sequence). This CDR3 is 19 amino acids long. CDR3 DNA sequence: TGTGCCAGCAGTCCCTTCGACAGGGGGGTCTTTGCAACTAATGAAAAACTGTTTTTT. Translated, it gives CASSPFDRGVFATNEKLFF.

The chain is built from TRBV30 and TRBJ1-4; D remains ambiguous. The CDR3 covers 16 residues. V dropped 1 base and J dropped 0 bases, with 12 bases sitting between them. The germline gives CDR1 GTSNPN, CDR2 SVGIG (reference sequence). DNA of the CDR3: TGTGCCTGGAGTGGGGGAAAGGGAACAACTAATGAAAAACTGTTTTTT. Its protein is CAWSGGKGTTNEKLFF.

The chain has TRBV7-7 and TRBJ2-5; 9 bases align to TRBD2. Germline-derived CDR1 and CDR2 are SSHAT and FNYEAQ (reference sequence). The V gene end was trimmed by 3 bases and the J gene end by 5 bases; junction bases not matched to a gene: 1. CDR3 size: 13 residues. CDR3 nucleotide sequence: TGTGCCAGCAGCTTGGGACTAGCTGAGACCCAGTACTTC. Translating it yields CASSLGLAETQYF.

The V gene is TRBV7-6, the J gene TRBJ2-5; D may be TRBD2 (5 bases). Germline CDR1 and CDR2: SGHVS and FNYEAQ. Trimming pared 0 bases from V and 1 base from J, leaving 9 bases between. CDR3 length: 15 amino acids. CDR3 amino acids: CASSLARGSQETQYF. In DNA form, the CDR3 reads TGTGCCAGCAGCTTAGCTAGAGGGTCCCAAGAGACCCAGTACTTC.

The CDR3 DNA is TGTGCCAGCAGCCTACAGGGAGGGAATCAGCCCCAGCATTTT. This sequence encodes CASSLQGGNQPQHF. V gene TRBV28 combines with J gene TRBJ1-5, with D possibly TRBD1 on 6 matching bases. V shed 6 bases and J shed 4 bases, with 13 bases lying between them. The CDR3 runs to 14 residues. In germline, CDR1 is MDHEN, CDR2 SYDVKM.

The J gene is TRBJ2-2, the V gene TRBV5-1; D is unresolved. The germline V and J ends were trimmed by 1 base and 0 bases, with 10 bases remaining between them. Germline-derived CDR1 and CDR2 are SGHRS and YFSETQ. The CDR3 extends over 16 amino acids. The CDR3 reads CASSLNPSSNTGELFF. The CDR3 DNA reads TGCGCCAGCAGCTTGAACCCCAGTTCGAACACCGGGGAGCTGTTTTTT.

This clone was seen once. V usage is TRBV19 and J usage is TRBJ1-2, with D possibly TRBD1 on 6 matching bases. The V and J ends lost 3 bases and 3 bases respectively, with 17 bases between them. Germline CDR1 reads LNHDA; CDR2 reads SQIVND (reference sequence). This CDR3 region has 16 residues. DNA of the CDR3: TGTGCCAGTAGTATCCACAGGGCGGGGTCGGACTATGGCTACACCTTC. Translation: CASSIHRAGSDYGYTF. The complete variable domain, with remaining parts taken from reference TRBV19 and TRBJ1-2, reads DGGITQSPKYLFRKEGQNVTLSCEQNLNHDAMYWYRQDPGQGLRLIYYSQIVNDFQKGDIAEGYSVSREKKESFPLTVTSAQKNPTAFYLCASSIHRAGSDYGYTFGSGTRLTVV.

This chain uses TRBV18 with TRBJ1-6; unclear D gene. CDR3 size: 16 residues. Germline values: CDR1 KGHSH, CDR2 LQKENI. With 3 bases removed from V and 0 bases from J, the gap between germline ends came to 9 bases. Here the CDR3 reads CASSPPDGSYNSPLHF. DNA for the CDR3: TGTGCCAGCTCACCCCCCGACGGCTCCTATAATTCACCCCTCCACTTT. The full variable domain, in which reference TRBV18 and TRBJ1-6 provide the parts outside the CDR3, is NAGVMQNPRHLVRRRGQEARLRCSPMKGHSHVYWYRQLPEEGLKFMVYLQKENIIDESGMPKERFSAEFPKEGPSILRIQQVVRGDSAAYFCASSPPDGSYNSPLHFGNGTRLTVT.

The rearrangement uses TRBV7-2 and TRBJ2-5; no clear D. Germline-derived CDR1 and CDR2 are SGHTA and FQGNSA. This CDR3 has 14 residues. V lost 1 base and J 2 bases, leaving 8 bases between the germline ends. The DNA of the CDR3 is TGTGCCAGCAGCTTAGTATCCGATCAAGAGACCCAGTACTTC. As protein: CASSLVSDQETQYF.

V is TRBV19 and J is TRBJ1-1; D uncertain. The germline V gene encodes CDR1 LNHDA and CDR2 SQIVND (reference sequence). The V end lost 4 bases, the J end lost 1 base, and 7 bases lay between the germline ends. The CDR3 length is 13 residues. CDR3 in amino acids: CASSKRQNTEAFF. CDR3 bases: TGTGCCAGTAGTAAAAGACAGAACACTGAAGCTTTCTTT.

This sequence joins TRBV6-2 or TRBV6-3 and TRBJ1-5; tentatively, D is TRBD1 (5 bases). The CDR3 totals 14 residues. Trimming pared 4 bases from V and 6 bases from J, leaving 13 bases between. CDR1 MNHEY and CDR2 SVGEGT come from the germline V gene. CDR3: CASSSPQGGQPQHF. DNA of the CDR3: TGTGCCAGCAGTTCCCCCCAGGGTGGTCAGCCCCAGCATTTT.

The chain uses TRBV3-1 (or the pseudogene TRBV3-2) and TRBJ1-4; 9 bases fit TRBD1. The CDR3 runs to 15 residues. J gave up 5 bases and V 0 bases, and 1 base lay outside the gene matches. Per the germline V gene, CDR1 is LGHDT and CDR2 is YNNKEL (reference sequence). This CDR3 reads CASSQDGTGNEKLFF. The CDR3 nucleotides are TGTGCCAGCAGCCAAGACGGGACAGGGAATGAAAAACTGTTTTTT.

The chain joins TRBV11-2 to TRBJ1-2, with TRBD1 as a possible D gene (5 bases). Deletions cut 1 base from V and 5 bases from J, with 17 bases between. The CDR3 loop spans 16 amino acids. Germline V gives CDR1 SGHAT, CDR2 FQNNGV. The CDR3 DNA reads TGTGCCAGCAGCTTAGTAGTGAGTCAGGGACGGTATGGCTACACCTTC. This encodes CASSLVVSQGRYGYTF.

This rearrangement joins TRBV24-1 to TRBJ2-6; 9 nucleotides match TRBD1. The CDR3 sequence is 16 residues long. The V gene end was trimmed by 7 bases and the J gene end by 4 bases; junction bases not matched to a gene: 7. The germline V gene has CDR1 KGHDR and CDR2 SFDVKD. The CDR3 sequence: CATRSGQGSGANVLTF. CDR3 bases: TGTGCCACCAGATCGGGACAGGGTTCCGGGGCCAACGTCCTGACTTTC.

The V and J genes are TRBV11-3 and TRBJ2-1; 10 bases align to TRBD2. Germline CDR1 SGHNT, CDR2 YENEEA. The CDR3 loop spans 14 amino acids. Trimming at V came to 8 bases and at J to 7 bases, leaving 8 bases not matched to a gene. The CDR3 spells CASRIAGGGNEQFF. Here the CDR3 DNA reads TGTGCCAGCCGCATAGCGGGAGGAGGGAATGAGCAGTTCTTC.

The chain is built from TRBV12-5 and TRBJ1-2, with 7 nucleotides matching TRBD1. J gave up 2 bases and V 5 bases, and 11 bases lay outside the gene matches. Germline V lookup: CDR1 LGHNT, CDR2 FRNRAP. The CDR3 spans 16 residues. The CDR3 DNA follows: TGTGCTAGTGGTCAACCTCTCCGGGACAGAAACTATGGCTACACCTTC. It encodes CASGQPLRDRNYGYTF.

V and J are TRBV9 and TRBJ2-2; TRBD2 agrees at 10 bases. V shed 0 bases and J 5 bases; nucleotides not matched to a gene: 1. Germline CDR1 and CDR2: SGDLS and YYNGEE. The CDR3 is 15 amino acids. The CDR3 protein is CASSVELAGTGELFF. The CDR3 region has the DNA TGTGCCAGCAGCGTAGAACTAGCGGGGACCGGGGAGCTGTTTTTT.

The gene calls are TRBV3-1 (or the pseudogene TRBV3-2) and TRBJ2-5, with TRBD1 matching 8 bases. This CDR3 has 14 residues. Unmatched junction bases numbered 8, after V lost 6 bases and J lost 5 bases. Looked up from germline, CDR1 is LGHDT and CDR2 is YNNKEL (reference sequence). In DNA form, the CDR3 reads TGTGCCAGCAGACGAAAAAACAGGGGGGAGACCCAGTACTTC. As protein: CASRRKNRGETQYF.

This CDR3 reads CASSVGVTNGYTF. In DNA, the CDR3 is TGTGCCAGCAGCGTAGGGGTTACGAATGGCTACACCTTC. This chain uses TRBV9 with TRBJ1-2; D is uncertain. Germline CDR1 is SGDLS and CDR2 is YYNGEE. The CDR3 runs to 13 residues. The germline V and J ends were trimmed by 0 bases and 6 bases, with 9 bases remaining between them.

This clone occurred once. Other DNA sequences in the same sample also yield this CDR3. The rearrangement uses TRBV18 and TRBJ1-1, with D perhaps TRBD1 (5 bases). The CDR3 length is 13 residues. The germline V and J ends were trimmed by 2 bases and 1 base, with 5 bases remaining between them. Germline loops: CDR1 KGHSH, CDR2 LQKENI. In DNA form, the CDR3 reads TGTGCCAGCTCACCAACAGGGAACACTGAAGCTTTCTTT. Its protein product is CASSPTGNTEAFF.